A single sample is the source of the 24 T cell receptor beta chains below, sequenced in a study of cytomegalovirus exposure and HLA in healthy donors. A multiplex PCR was run with 60 Vbeta primers and 13 Jbeta primers. The protocol was immunoSEQ multiplex PCR, while the TCRdb copy is restricted to in-frame clones and leaves out a portion. The table records fewer than 100,000 clones, approximately 69% of them present only once. The specimen sequenced was PBMCs. The source of these receptors is a female donor in good health and CMV-seronegative.

The chain recombines TRBV28 with TRBJ1-2, with a possible D match to TRBD1 (5 bases). Trimming pared 3 bases from V and 4 bases from J, leaving 6 bases between. The CDR3 sequence is 12 residues long. From germline, CDR1 is MDHEN and CDR2 SYDVKM. Here the CDR3 reads CASSFGAYGYTF. CDR3 bases: TGTGCCAGCAGTTTTGGGGCCTATGGCTACACCTTC.

J is TRBJ2-3 and V is TRBV11-3; 11 bases fit TRBD2. V was pared by 5 bases and J by 0 bases, with 1 base of the junction left unmatched. CDR1 and CDR2 (germline): SGHNT, YENEEA. The CDR3 covers 15 residues. The CDR3 nucleotides read TGTGCCAGCAGCCGGACTAGCGGGAGCACAGATACGCAGTATTTT. Its protein is CASSRTSGSTDTQYF.

The CDR3 loop reads CASSPGQGAETQYF. For the CDR3, the DNA is TGTGCCAGCAGCCCTGGACAGGGGGCAGAGACCCAGTACTTC. The chain links TRBV28 to TRBJ2-5; TRBD1 matches at 11 bases. V trimming: 6 bases; J trimming: 4 bases; junction bases outside the gene matches: 4. The CDR3 has 14 amino acids. Germline V gene sequence: CDR1 MDHEN, CDR2 SYDVKM.

The chain couples TRBV5-1 to TRBJ2-2, with TRBD1 identical over 9 bases. Germline CDR1 reads SGHRS; CDR2 reads YFSETQ. J lost 7 bases, V lost 4 bases, and 5 bases had no gene match. This CDR3 comprises 14 residues. The DNA for the CDR3 is TGCGCCAGCAGCCCCGGGACAGGGCACGGGGAGCTGTTTTTT. It translates to CASSPGTGHGELFF. Complete variable domain (other parts from reference TRBV5-1 and TRBJ2-2): KAGVTQTPRYLIKTRGQQVTLSCSPISGHRSVSWYQQTPGQGLQFLFEYFSETQRNKGNFPGRFSGRQFSNSRSEMNVSTLELGDSALYLCASSPGTGHGELFFGEGSRLTVL.

J is TRBJ1-5 and V is TRBV4-1; D is unresolved. CDR3 length: 14 residues. V was pared by 1 base and J by 4 bases, with 8 bases between. Germline CDR1 is MGHRA and CDR2 is YSYEKL. For the CDR3, the DNA is TGCGCCAGCAGCCAAGGGCGGATTAATCAGCCCCAGCATTTT. The encoded protein is CASSQGRINQPQHF.

The V and J genes are TRBV4-1 and TRBJ2-1, with TRBD2 matching 11 bases. This CDR3 has 17 amino acids. CDR1 MGHRA and CDR2 YSYEKL come from the germline V gene. J was trimmed by 1 base and V by 4 bases; bases with no gene match: 6. CDR3 sequence reads: CASSLPGLAASYNEQFF. CDR3 coding DNA: TGCGCCAGCAGCCTCCCGGGACTAGCGGCTTCCTACAATGAGCAGTTCTTC.

The chain links TRBV10-3 to TRBJ2-7; TRBD2 matches at 7 bases. Trimming took 0 bases from V and 13 from J; bases not matched to a gene: 21. The CDR3 runs to 17 residues. Germline V CDR1 and CDR2: ENHRY, SYGVKD. The CDR3 DNA is TGTGCCATCAGTGAGTCGGAGGGGAGGGAGACTGGGACGAGAAGATACTTC. Amino acids: CAISESEGRETGTRRYF.

This rearrangement joins TRBV7-9 to TRBJ2-2; TRBD2 aligns across 7 bases. Germline trimming cut 2 bases from V and 2 bases from J; bases unmatched to any gene: 8. This CDR3 has 17 amino acids. CDR1 and CDR2 (germline): SEHNR, FQNEAQ (reference sequence). DNA for the CDR3: TGTGCCAGCAGCTTACCGATCCTAGCGGAAAACACCGGGGAGCTGTTTTTT. Translation gives CASSLPILAENTGELFF. The full variable domain, its missing parts supplied by reference TRBV7-9 and TRBJ2-2, is DTGVSQNPRHKITKRGQNVTFRCDPISEHNRLYWYRQTLGQGPEFLTYFQNEAQLEKSRLLSDRFSAERPKGSFSTLEIQRTEQGDSAMYLCASSLPILAENTGELFFGEGSRLTVL.

This clone was found a few times. The rearrangement links TRBV4-1 to TRBJ1-2, with 10 positions matching TRBD1. V dropped 1 base and J dropped 7; count of bases not matched to a gene: 3. Germline CDR1 MGHRA, CDR2 YSYEKL. CDR3 length: 14 amino acids. The CDR3 DNA sequence: TGCGCCAGCAGCCAAGGGACAGGGGGTCCTGGCTACACCTTC. This translates into CASSQGTGGPGYTF.

V usage is TRBV5-1 and J usage is TRBJ1-1, with unresolved D. V dropped 4 bases and J dropped 1 base, with 8 bases sitting between them. This CDR3 comprises 13 residues. Germline values: CDR1 SGHRS, CDR2 YFSETQ. CDR3 coding DNA: TGCGCCAGCAGCCAACGACAGAACACTGAAGCTTTCTTT. Residues: CASSQRQNTEAFF.

Regarding this clone: One end of the junction fails to match germline, which may point to a read error. The chain has TRBV29-1 and TRBJ1-2; TRBD1 matches 7 bases. Per germline, CDR1 SQVTM and CDR2 ANQGSEA. The CDR3 sequence is 14 residues long. CDR3 amino acids: CSVEGTDREDGSTF. The DNA of the CDR3 is TGCAGCGTTGAGGGGACCGACAGGGAGGATGGCTCCACCTTC.

The chain uses TRBV19 and TRBJ1-4, with D tentatively TRBD1 (5 bases). Trimming stripped 6 bases from V and 5 bases from J, with 19 bases between. From germline, CDR1 is LNHDA and CDR2 SQIVND (reference sequence). The CDR3 is made up of 16 amino acids. As DNA, the CDR3 is TGTGCCAGTAGCCCCACGGACCTCCGGGGGAATGAAAAACTGTTTTTT. It specifies CASSPTDLRGNEKLFF. Complete variable domain (other parts from reference TRBV19 and TRBJ1-4): DGGITQSPKYLFRKEGQNVTLSCEQNLNHDAMYWYRQDPGQGLRLIYYSQIVNDFQKGDIAEGYSVSREKKESFPLTVTSAQKNPTAFYLCASSPTDLRGNEKLFFGSGTQLSVL.

The V gene is TRBV7-6, the J gene TRBJ2-1; possibly TRBD2 for D (7 bases). Germline V CDR1 and CDR2: SGHVS, FNYEAQ. With 0 bases removed from V and 6 bases from J, the gap between germline ends came to 12 bases. The CDR3 sequence is 15 residues long. CDR3 residues: CASSLAGGHANEQFF. In nucleotides, the CDR3 is TGTGCCAGCAGCTTAGCGGGGGGGCATGCCAATGAGCAGTTCTTC. Using reference TRBV7-6 and TRBJ2-1 for the parts outside the CDR3, the full variable domain is GAGVSQSPRYKVTKRGQDVALRCDPISGHVSLYWYRQALGQGPEFLTYFNYEAQQDKSGLPNDRFSAERPEGSISTLTIQRTEQRDSAMYRCASSLAGGHANEQFFGPGTRLTVL.

This chain links TRBV2 with TRBJ2-5; 7 nucleotides line up with TRBD1. Germline trimming cut 6 bases from V and 1 base from J; bases unmatched to any gene: 5. The CDR3 totals 14 residues. Germline V gene lookup returns CDR1 SNHLY and CDR2 FYNNEI. The CDR3 here is CASRGDSPQETQYF. The CDR3 DNA reads as TGTGCCAGCAGGGGGGACAGCCCCCAAGAGACCCAGTACTTC.

V usage is TRBV2 and J usage is TRBJ2-7, with TRBD2 as a possible D gene (6 bases). V lost 6 bases and J 3 bases, leaving 18 bases between the germline ends. CDR1 and CDR2 from the germline V gene are SNHLY and FYNNEI. CDR3 length equals 15 residues. CDR3 in amino acids: CASRPGRSEGYEQYF. CDR3 bases: TGTGCCAGCAGACCAGGACGGTCGGAGGGCTACGAGCAGTACTTC.

The genes are TRBV2 and TRBJ2-5, with 11 nucleotides matching TRBD2. In germline, CDR1 is SNHLY, CDR2 FYNNEI. This CDR3 has 17 amino acids. V lost 4 bases to trimming and J lost 5 bases; unmatched junction nucleotides: 12. The CDR3 sequence is CASSGILAGGPWETQYF. The DNA of the CDR3 is TGTGCCAGCAGTGGAATCTTAGCGGGGGGGCCTTGGGAGACCCAGTACTTC. Full variable domain (missing parts from reference TRBV2 and TRBJ2-5): EPEVTQTPSHQVTQMGQEVILRCVPISNHLYFYWYRQILGQKVEFLVSFYNNEISEKSEIFDDQFSVERPDGSNFTLKIRSTKLEDSAMYFCASSGILAGGPWETQYFGPGTRLLVL.

Remarks on this clone: Other nucleotide sequences in the sample specify the same CDR3. This chain joins TRBV18 and TRBJ2-7; D perhaps matches TRBD1 (6 bases). The CDR3 covers 13 residues. Germline values: CDR1 KGHSH, CDR2 LQKENI. V lost 3 bases and J 4 bases, leaving 10 bases between the germline ends. The CDR3 DNA sequence: TGTGCCAGCTCACCGCGGACAGATTACGAGCAGTACTTC. It translates to CASSPRTDYEQYF.

With regard to this clone: At one end the junction does not follow the germline gene, possibly because of a read error. The chain uses TRBV7-7 and TRBJ2-5; 8 bases align to TRBD2. The CDR3 sequence is 15 residues long. Germline V gene data show CDR1 as SSHAT and CDR2 as FNYEAQ (reference sequence). The CDR3: CASSLSGGGQETQYF. For the CDR3, the DNA is TGTGCTAGCAGCTTATCGGGCGGGGGGCAAGAGACCCAGTACTTC.

To note about this clone: Germline and junction disagree at one end, which may indicate a read error. The genes are TRBV6-4 and TRBJ1-1, with 8 bases aligning to TRBD1. This CDR3 is built from 16 residues. CDR1 and CDR2 (germline): MRHNA, SNTAGT. This CDR3 reads CACSEGQGGGIDEAFF. The CDR3 bases are TGTGCCTGCAGTGAAGGACAGGGAGGGGGTATCGATGAAGCTTTCTTT.

The chain joins TRBV7-9 to TRBJ2-7; 7 bases are a match to TRBD1. The CDR3 has 14 amino acids. Germline lookup yields CDR1 SEHNR and CDR2 FQNEAQ (reference sequence). After removal of 2 bases from V and 7 bases from J, the junction contained 8 bases not matched to a gene. CDR3 protein: CASSLPGQISEQYF. CDR3 DNA sequence: TGTGCCAGCAGCTTACCGGGACAGATCTCTGAGCAGTACTTC.

The J gene is TRBJ2-1, the V gene TRBV11-2; TRBD2 aligns across 8 bases. CDR3 length: 15 residues. The germline gives CDR1 SGHAT, CDR2 FQNNGV. The V gene end was trimmed by 8 bases and the J gene end by 4 bases; junction bases not matched to a gene: 10. The CDR3 sequence is CASGGRSGGYNEQFF. The CDR3 DNA reads TGTGCCAGCGGGGGCAGGAGCGGGGGATACAATGAGCAGTTCTTC.

This chain uses TRBV2 with TRBJ1-5; tentative D call: TRBD1 (5 bases). Germline V gives CDR1 SNHLY, CDR2 FYNNEI. The CDR3 consists of 15 residues. With 6 bases removed from V and 7 bases from J, the gap between germline ends came to 19 bases. The CDR3 nucleotides read TGTGCCAGCAGGTACGGGACGGAGGGGACGCAGCCCCAGCATTTT. As protein: CASRYGTEGTQPQHF.

CDR3 residues: CASSLGTGTSGYTF. In DNA, the CDR3 is TGTGCCAGCAGCTTGGGGACAGGGACCTCTGGCTACACCTTC. This sequence joins TRBV7-9 and TRBJ1-2, with TRBD1 matching over 9 bases. The CDR3 sequence is 14 residues long. The V segment lost 3 bases and the J segment 7 bases; nucleotides outside the gene matches: 6. Germline lookup yields CDR1 SEHNR and CDR2 FQNEAQ (reference sequence). Full variable domain (remainder filled in from reference TRBV7-9 and TRBJ1-2): DTGVSQNPRHKITKRGQNVTFRCDPISEHNRLYWYRQTLGQGPEFLTYFQNEAQLEKSRLLSDRFSAERPKGSFSTLEIQRTEQGDSAMYLCASSLGTGTSGYTFGSGTRLTVV.

The chain has TRBV19 and TRBJ1-5; 7 nucleotides match TRBD1. Trimming cost V 1 base and J 5 bases; bases outside gene matches: 8. Germline V gene sequence: CDR1 LNHDA, CDR2 SQIVND (reference sequence). The CDR3 has 16 residues. The DNA of the CDR3 is TGTGCCAGTAGTATAGTCACCGGGACAGTTCATCAGCCCCAGCATTTT. The encoded protein is CASSIVTGTVHQPQHF.